This section outlines one TCR beta chain sequence together with its context. Its antigen is unknown. This sample was taken from a study of T cells after posttransplantation cyclophosphamide. Whole-study results and caveats: Blood and skin or GI T cell repertoires showed limited TRB overlap. Recipient CMV seropositivity and CMV reactivation strongly tracked TRB clonality.

Germline CDR1 KGHSH, CDR2 LQKENI. V was clipped by 2 bases and J by 7 bases; unmatched bases: 5. The CDR3 has 14 amino acids. Sequenced by immunoSEQ multiplex PCR; TCRdb stores in-frame clones only, minus some. This table holds approximately 30,000 clones, approximately 90% found once. The TCR sequence derives from a woman aged 40 to 50 with a blood cancer, CMV-positive, and with a related stem cell donor. The sequenced sample consisted of PBMCs. The chain joins TRBV18 to TRBJ1-2; 9 positions agree with TRBD1. CDR3 sequence (DNA): TGTGCCAGCTCACCAGAGGGGACAGGGTTTGGCTACACCTTC. As protein: CASSPEGTGFGYTF.